These 10 T cell receptor beta chains were all obtained from the same sample, sequenced in a study of T cells after yellow fever vaccination. In TCRdb, the 5' RACE reads were re-called with MiXCR into one record per CDR3 protein. The sample shows fewer than 350,000 distinct CDR3 sequences, over 8% of them seen only once. Sequencing used PBMCs, obtained on the day of the first yellow fever vaccination. The receptors originated from a man aged 18 to 29 who received the YFV17D yellow fever vaccine.

The rearrangement joins TRBV6-5 to TRBJ2-3; D possibly corresponds to TRBD1 (5 bases). CDR1 is MNHEY, CDR2 SVGAGI, per germline. The CDR3 loop spans 16 amino acids. Trimming shortened V by 3 bases and J by 0 bases, and 13 bases separated the two germline ends. CDR3 sequence reads: CASSYSRERSTDTQYF. The CDR3 nucleotides read TGTGCCAGCAGTTATAGCAGGGAACGAAGCACAGATACGCAGTATTTT.

CDR3 sequence reads: CASSQGRQLPEAFF. The CDR3 DNA reads as TGCGCCAGCAGCCAGGGGAGACAGTTACCTGAAGCTTTCTTT. The chain uses TRBV4-1 and TRBJ1-1; D perhaps matches TRBD1 (5 bases). CDR3 length: 14 residues. Germline V gene sequence: CDR1 MGHRA, CDR2 YSYEKL. The ends were cut back, 3 bases at V and 6 bases at J, with 14 bases in the middle.

This clonotype appeared many times. The gene calls are TRBV9 and TRBJ2-3, with D unresolved. V shed 0 bases and J shed 5 bases, with 4 bases lying between them. This CDR3 is built from 12 residues. Germline assignment: CDR1 SGDLS and CDR2 YYNGEE. The CDR3 sequence: CASSVEVDTQYF. DNA of the CDR3: TGTGCCAGCAGCGTAGAAGTAGATACGCAGTATTTT. The whole variable domain, filled in from reference TRBV9 and TRBJ2-3, reads DSGVTQTPKHLITATGQRVTLRCSPRSGDLSVYWYQQSLDQGLQFLIQYYNGEERAKGNILERFSAQQFPDLHSELNLSSLELGDSALYFCASSVEVDTQYFGPGTRLTVL.

The genes are TRBV4-1 and TRBJ2-3; D possibly matches TRBD1 or TRBD2 (6 bases each). Germline V gene sequence: CDR1 MGHRA, CDR2 YSYEKL. V was clipped by 0 bases and J by 2 bases, with 18 bases between them. This CDR3 spans 18 amino acids. The CDR3 reads CASSQEWVRGLNTDTQYF. As DNA, the CDR3 is TGCGCCAGCAGCCAAGAGTGGGTACGGGGGCTTAACACAGATACGCAGTATTTT.

This chain connects TRBV19 to TRBJ1-2; no reliable D call. CDR1 and CDR2 from the germline V gene are LNHDA and SQIVND (reference sequence). The CDR3 contains 14 residues. V gave up 9 bases and J gave up 4 bases, with 18 bases separating them. In nucleotides, the CDR3 is TGTGCCAGCCATCCTCGACACAGAACCTATGGCTACACCTTC. Translation gives CASHPRHRTYGYTF.

This clonotype was observed a handful of times. The chain employs TRBV5-1 and TRBJ1-2; D unclear. The CDR3 contains 16 residues. In germline, CDR1 is SGHRS, CDR2 YFSETQ. V shed 0 bases and J shed 8 bases, with 20 bases lying between them. The CDR3: CASSLVQGGRTRGYTF. CDR3 in DNA: TGCGCCAGCAGCTTGGTCCAAGGAGGCAGGACGAGGGGCTACACCTTC.

This clonotype was counted between two and nine times. The chain couples TRBV3-1 to TRBJ1-1; D is unresolved. There are 15 residues in the CDR3. CDR1 and CDR2 from the germline V gene are LGHDT and YNNKEL (reference sequence). V was cut by 2 bases and J by 1 base, with 11 bases left in between. DNA of the CDR3: TGTGCCAGCAGCCAATTCGCGTACGGGAACACTGAAGCTTTCTTT. It is translated as CASSQFAYGNTEAFF.

At least ten counts were recorded for this clonotype. The chain has TRBV4-1 and TRBJ2-1; weak D call: TRBD1 (6 bases). The CDR3 covers 16 residues. V dropped 0 bases and J dropped 7 bases, with 16 bases sitting between them. The germline V gene encodes CDR1 MGHRA and CDR2 YSYEKL. CDR3 sequence reads: CASSQDHSPRGNEQFF. The CDR3 coding sequence is TGCGCCAGCAGCCAAGATCACAGCCCTAGGGGGAATGAGCAGTTCTTC.

The chain links TRBV7-3 to TRBJ1-1; 7 bases fit TRBD1. CDR3 length: 15 residues. CDR1 is SGHTA and CDR2 is FQGTGA in the germline V gene. Unmatched junction bases numbered 6, after V lost 5 bases and J lost 0 bases. CDR3 protein: CASSRGGLLNTEAFF. The CDR3 coding sequence is TGTGCCAGCAGCCGAGGGGGCCTTTTGAACACTGAAGCTTTCTTT. Using reference TRBV7-3 and TRBJ1-1 for the parts outside the CDR3, the full variable domain is GAGVSQTPSNKVTEKGKYVELRCDPISGHTALYWYRQSLGQGPEFLIYFQGTGAADDSGLPNDRFFAVRPEGSVSTLKIQRTERGDSAVYLCASSRGGLLNTEAFFGQGTRLTVV.

Many counts were recorded for this clonotype. The chain uses TRBV28 and TRBJ2-5, with TRBD1 matching 7 bases. Germline lookup yields CDR1 MDHEN and CDR2 SYDVKM. This CDR3 contains 17 residues. V shed 3 bases and J 5 bases; nucleotides not matched to a gene: 15. CDR3 residues: CASSFPFWEGGGETQYF. The CDR3 DNA reads as TGTGCCAGCAGTTTCCCTTTTTGGGAAGGGGGCGGGGAGACCCAGTACTTC.